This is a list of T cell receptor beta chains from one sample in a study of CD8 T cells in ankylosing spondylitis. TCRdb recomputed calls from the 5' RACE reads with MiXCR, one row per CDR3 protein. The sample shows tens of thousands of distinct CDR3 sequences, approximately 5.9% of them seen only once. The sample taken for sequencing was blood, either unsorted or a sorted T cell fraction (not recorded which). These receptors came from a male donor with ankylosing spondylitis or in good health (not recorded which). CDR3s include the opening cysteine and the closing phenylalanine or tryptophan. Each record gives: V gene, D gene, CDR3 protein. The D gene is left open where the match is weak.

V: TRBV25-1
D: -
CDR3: CASSGAYNYNEQFF

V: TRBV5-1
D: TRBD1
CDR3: CASSLATGSDTQYF

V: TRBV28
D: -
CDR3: CASSLQGSGNTEAFF

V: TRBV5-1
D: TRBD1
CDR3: CASSNRQGGQPQHF

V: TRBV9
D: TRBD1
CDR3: CASSVETGAYNEQFF

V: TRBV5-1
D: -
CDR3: CASSLVQAGANVLTF

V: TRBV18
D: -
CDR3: CASSPSDRPPSSTDTQYF

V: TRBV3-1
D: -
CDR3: CASSQGAAGYEQYF

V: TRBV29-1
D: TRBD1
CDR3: CSVQGGWGMNTEAFF

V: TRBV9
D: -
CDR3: CASSVNTAELFF

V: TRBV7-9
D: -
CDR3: CASSLLSAGNQPQHF

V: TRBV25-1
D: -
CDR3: CASTSHPPLNNEQFF

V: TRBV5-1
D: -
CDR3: CASSLAGPHTDTQYF

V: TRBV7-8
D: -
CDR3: CASSLRNVGYGYTF

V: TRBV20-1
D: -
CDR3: CSARPRVGYNIQYF

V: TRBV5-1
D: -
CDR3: CASSGQTPGTQYF

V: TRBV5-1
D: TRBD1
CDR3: CASSVDPGQGTDTQYF

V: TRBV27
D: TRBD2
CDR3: CASSPGTSGDTQYF

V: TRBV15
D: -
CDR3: CATSRDRGQYNEQFF

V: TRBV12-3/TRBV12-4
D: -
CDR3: CASSLGRASVSSGNTIYF

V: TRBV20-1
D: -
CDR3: CSARDGRGGETQYF

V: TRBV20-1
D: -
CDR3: CSASLGRNEQFF

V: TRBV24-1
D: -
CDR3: CATSDEGISNQPQHF

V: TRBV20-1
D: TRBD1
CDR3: CSARRDSYEQYF

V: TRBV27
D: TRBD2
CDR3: CASSLGLAGGNTGELFF

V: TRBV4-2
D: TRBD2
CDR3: CSSSQDWGASGAQYF

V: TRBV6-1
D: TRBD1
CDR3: CASSGRTGGAYGYTF

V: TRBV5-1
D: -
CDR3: CASSLGQLTDTQYF

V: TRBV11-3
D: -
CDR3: CASSSTGYPLDEQFF